Listed below are T cell receptor beta chains from one sample, sequenced in a study of T cells expressing NK-cell markers. After re-calling the 5' RACE reads, TCRdb lists one entry per CDR3 protein, DNA absent. The sample has under 200,000 distinct CDR3 sequences, and its top ten clones hold about 18%. Sequencing used blood T cells: a sorted CD56 or NKG2C T cell subset, CD4+ or CD8+ T cells, or bulk PBMC T cells (not recorded which). The source is a woman between 18 and 75 years old in good health. The CDR3 runs from the conserved cysteine through the conserved F or W.

cdr3_aa: CSALRPQGITEAFF
j_call: TRBJ1-1
cdr3_length: 14
v_call: TRBV20-1

cdr3_aa: CASSQDRAGNYGYTF
j_call: TRBJ1-2
cdr3_length: 15
v_call: TRBV4-2

cdr3_aa: CASSQYGNEQFF
j_call: TRBJ2-1
cdr3_length: 12
v_call: TRBV5-1

cdr3_aa: CASKFRATSNTEAFF
j_call: TRBJ1-1
cdr3_length: 15
v_call: TRBV5-6

cdr3_aa: CASSPQGSAPEQFF
j_call: TRBJ2-1
cdr3_length: 14
v_call: TRBV5-1

cdr3_aa: CASSQGQAGSPLHF
j_call: TRBJ1-6
cdr3_length: 14
v_call: TRBV12-3/TRBV12-4

cdr3_aa: CSVEEGGVGETQYF
j_call: TRBJ2-5
cdr3_length: 14
v_call: TRBV29-1

cdr3_aa: CSALSLQANYGYTF
j_call: TRBJ1-2
cdr3_length: 14
v_call: TRBV20-1

cdr3_aa: CASSRRLPGVGEETQYF
j_call: TRBJ2-5
cdr3_length: 17
v_call: TRBV5-1

cdr3_aa: CSAPGVAGGGTDTQYF
j_call: TRBJ2-3
cdr3_length: 16
v_call: TRBV20-1

cdr3_aa: CSAREGTGVVGTQYF
j_call: TRBJ2-5
cdr3_length: 15
v_call: TRBV20-1

cdr3_aa: CASGRDGAGVYNEQFF
j_call: TRBJ2-1
cdr3_length: 16
v_call: TRBV9

cdr3_aa: CSVGAGGLEQYF
j_call: TRBJ2-7
cdr3_length: 12
v_call: TRBV29-1

cdr3_aa: CSATGTSGRGDTQYF
j_call: TRBJ2-3
cdr3_length: 15
v_call: TRBV20-1